This T cell receptor (beta chain) was captured by sequencing in a study of CD8 T cells in ankylosing spondylitis. MiXCR, applied by TCRdb to the 5' RACE reads, yields one record per CDR3 protein. The sample shows 200,000 to 250,000 distinct CDR3 sequences, about 10% of them seen only once. Trimming took off 6 bases at V and 5 bases at J, with 7 bases between the two ends. The germline gives CDR1 MNHNY, CDR2 SVGAGI (reference sequence). The CDR3 runs 12 residues. This clonotype has at least ten counts. Sequenced sample: blood, either unsorted or a sorted T cell fraction (not recorded which). The receptor was isolated from a male donor with ankylosing spondylitis or in good health (not recorded which). The chain combines TRBV6-6 with TRBJ2-2, with D perhaps TRBD2 (5 bases). In DNA, the CDR3 is TGTGCCAGCAGGCCGGGAACCGGGGAGCTGTTTTTT. As protein: CASRPGTGELFF.